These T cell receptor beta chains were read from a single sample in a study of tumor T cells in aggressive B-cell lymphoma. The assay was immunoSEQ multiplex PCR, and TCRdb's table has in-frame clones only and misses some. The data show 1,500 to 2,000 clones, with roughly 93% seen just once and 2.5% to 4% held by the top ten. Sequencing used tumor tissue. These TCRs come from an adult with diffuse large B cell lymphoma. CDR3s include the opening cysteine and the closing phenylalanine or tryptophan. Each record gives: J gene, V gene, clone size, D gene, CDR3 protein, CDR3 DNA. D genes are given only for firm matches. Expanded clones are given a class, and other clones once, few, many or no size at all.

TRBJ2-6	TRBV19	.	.	CASRLSGANVLTF	TGTGCCAGTAGGTTATCTGGGGCCAACGTCCTGACTTTC
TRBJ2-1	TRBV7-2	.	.	CASSFAEQFF	TGTGCCAGCAGCTTCGCGGAGCAGTTCTTC
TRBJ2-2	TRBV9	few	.	CASSPYLDSGAGELFF	TGTGCCAGCAGCCCCTACTTGGACAGTGGGGCCGGGGAGCTGTTTTTT
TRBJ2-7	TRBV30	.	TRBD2	CAWTGGAGVSYEQYF	TGTGCCTGGACAGGAGGAGCGGGGGTCTCCTACGAGCAGTACTTC
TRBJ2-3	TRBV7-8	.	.	CASSLDGRDSTDTQYF	TGTGCCAGCAGCTTAGACGGCAGGGATAGCACAGATACGCAGTATTTT
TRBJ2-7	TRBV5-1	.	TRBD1	CASSFGTVLLYEQYF	TGCGCCAGCAGCTTCGGGACAGTCCTTTTATACGAGCAGTACTTC
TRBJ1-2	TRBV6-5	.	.	CASSYSNGDGYTF	TGTGCCAGCAGTTACTCGAACGGGGATGGCTACACCTTC
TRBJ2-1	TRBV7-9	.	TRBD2	CASSSSQRGPYNEQFF	TGTGCCAGCAGCTCCTCGCAGCGGGGACCCTACAATGAGCAGTTCTTC
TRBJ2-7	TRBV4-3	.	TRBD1	CASSPSGTGESYEQYF	TGCGCCAGCAGCCCGTCCGGGACAGGGGAATCCTACGAGCAGTACTTC
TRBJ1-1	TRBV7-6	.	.	CASSLVPGVNTEAFF	TGTGCCAGCAGCTTAGTCCCGGGAGTGAACACTGAAGCTTTCTTT
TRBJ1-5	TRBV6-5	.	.	CASSYSQGSQPQHF	TGTGCCAGCAGTTACTCCCAGGGAAGCCAGCCCCAGCATTTT
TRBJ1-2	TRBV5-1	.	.	CASSLGTEGYGYTF	TGCGCCAGCAGCTTGGGGACAGAAGGCTATGGCTACACCTTC
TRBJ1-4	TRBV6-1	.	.	CASSAGLNGWQGEKLFF	TGTGCCAGCAGTGCCGGACTCAACGGGTGGCAAGGTGAAAAACTGTTTTTT
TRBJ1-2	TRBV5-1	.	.	CASSSAPAQGSGYTF	TGCGCCAGCAGCTCGGCACCGGCACAGGGCTCTGGCTACACCTTC